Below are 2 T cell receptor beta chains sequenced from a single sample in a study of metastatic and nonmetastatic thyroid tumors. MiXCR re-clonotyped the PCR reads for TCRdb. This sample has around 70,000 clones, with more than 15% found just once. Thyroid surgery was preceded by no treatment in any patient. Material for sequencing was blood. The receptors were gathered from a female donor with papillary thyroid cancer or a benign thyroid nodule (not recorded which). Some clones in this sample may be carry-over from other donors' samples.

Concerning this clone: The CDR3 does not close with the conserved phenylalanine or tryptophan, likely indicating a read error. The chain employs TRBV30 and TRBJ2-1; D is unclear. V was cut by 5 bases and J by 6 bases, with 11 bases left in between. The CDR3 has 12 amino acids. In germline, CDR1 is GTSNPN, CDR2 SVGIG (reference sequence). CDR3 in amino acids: CAWDESANEQFL. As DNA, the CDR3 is TGTGCCTGGGACGAGAGCGCCAATGAGCAGTTCCTC.

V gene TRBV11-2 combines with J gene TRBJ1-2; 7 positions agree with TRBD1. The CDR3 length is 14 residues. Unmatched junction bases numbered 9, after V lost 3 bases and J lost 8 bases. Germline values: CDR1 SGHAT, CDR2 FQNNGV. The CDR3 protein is CASSFPKGARGYTF. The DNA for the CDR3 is TGTGCCAGCAGCTTTCCGAAGGGGGCAAGGGGCTACACCTTC.